This entry lists 25 T cell receptor beta chains sequenced from one sample in a study of T-cell memory formation after mild COVID-19. MiXCR was run by TCRdb on the 5' RACE reads, yielding one entry per CDR3 protein. The repertoire has hundreds of thousands of distinct CDR3 sequences, 20% to 30% of them found once; the top ten carry about an eighth. Sequenced sample: PBMCs or a T cell subset sorted from them (not recorded which). The source is an adult woman who had mild COVID-19 (a few samples of this study predate the infection). Cell type and time point are not known.

In nucleotides, the CDR3 is TGTGCCAGCAGCCGACCCGCGGTAGACACTGGAAACACCATATATTTT. Residues: CASSRPAVDTGNTIYF. The chain combines TRBV7-9 with TRBJ1-3, with D unclear. There are 16 residues in the CDR3. The germline V gene has CDR1 SEHNR and CDR2 FQNEAQ (reference sequence). The germline V and J ends were trimmed by 5 bases and 2 bases, with 16 bases remaining between them. The whole variable domain, filled in from reference TRBV7-9 and TRBJ1-3, reads DTGVSQNPRHKITKRGQNVTFRCDPISEHNRLYWYRQTLGQGPEFLTYFQNEAQLEKSRLLSDRFSAERPKGSFSTLEIQRTEQGDSAMYLCASSRPAVDTGNTIYFGEGSWLTVV.

This clonotype was counted a few times. A junction end diverges from the germline sequence, so it may reflect a read error. The DNA for the CDR3 is TGTGCCACCAGCGGAGACAGCGGAGCCAAAAACATTCAGTACTTC. It yields the protein CATSGDSGAKNIQYF. V gene TRBV15 combines with J gene TRBJ2-4; D assignment may be TRBD1 or TRBD2 (5 bases each). Germline-derived CDR1 and CDR2 are LNHNV and YYDKDF (reference sequence). The CDR3 covers 15 residues.

This clonotype was observed many times. CDR3 sequence: CASSWGGYEQYF. The CDR3 region has the DNA TGTGCCAGCAGTTGGGGTGGATACGAGCAGTACTTC. This rearrangement joins TRBV6-2 or TRBV6-3 to TRBJ2-7; D uncertain. The CDR3 contains 12 residues. Germline V gene lookup returns CDR1 MNHEY and CDR2 SVGEGT. The germline V and J ends were trimmed by 4 bases and 4 bases, with 8 bases remaining between them.

The V gene is TRBV2, the J gene TRBJ2-7; 8 bases agree with TRBD1. J lost 2 bases, V lost 4 bases, and 7 bases had no gene match. CDR3 length equals 15 residues. Germline V lookup: CDR1 SNHLY, CDR2 FYNNEI. CDR3 sequence (DNA): TGTGCCAGCAGTGCCGCAGGGGGCATTCCCTACGAGCAGTACTTC. This codes for CASSAAGGIPYEQYF.

V is TRBV5-6 and J is TRBJ1-2; no reliable D call. Trimming stripped 1 base from V and 2 bases from J, with 9 bases between. The CDR3 spans 14 residues. CDR1 is SGHDT and CDR2 is YYEEEE in the germline V gene. The CDR3 sequence: CASSLLERNYGYTF. The CDR3 DNA reads TGTGCCAGCAGCTTGCTGGAGAGGAACTATGGCTACACCTTC.

The J gene is TRBJ2-7, the V gene TRBV6-5; D is perhaps TRBD2 (7 bases). CDR3 length: 13 amino acids. Trimming removed 5 bases at V and 3 bases at J, with 11 bases between. Germline values: CDR1 MNHEY, CDR2 SVGAGI. The CDR3 nucleotides are TGTGCCAGCAGTCGGGGGGCAGGCTACGAGCAGTACTTC. This translates into CASSRGAGYEQYF.

Points on this clonotype: Sequence at one end of the junction differs from germline and may be a read error. V and J are TRBV7-7 and TRBJ2-6; TRBD1 matches 8 bases. Germline CDR1 reads SSHAT; CDR2 reads FNYEAQ (reference sequence). The CDR3 consists of 21 residues. CDR3 DNA: TGTGCTAGCAGCTTAGCCGGGGCAGACAGGGGCCCCCTCTCTGGGGCCAACGTCCTGACTTTC. Residues: CASSLAGADRGPLSGANVLTF.

This clonotype occurred many times. The chain couples TRBV20-1 to TRBJ2-2, with a tentative D call TRBD2 (5 bases). The V gene's germline CDR1 is DFQATT and CDR2 SNEGSKA (reference sequence). With 0 bases removed from V and 4 bases from J, the gap between germline ends came to 9 bases. CDR3 length equals 14 residues. As DNA, the CDR3 is TGCAGTGCTAGAGAGCCGGGAACCACCGGGGAGCTGTTTTTT. Translating it yields CSAREPGTTGELFF.

This clonotype occurred a few times. The chain uses TRBV4-3 and TRBJ2-5, with 7 bases fitting TRBD1. The trim removed 3 bases at V and 1 base at J, leaving 8 bases unmatched. The germline V gene has CDR1 LGHNA and CDR2 YSLEER. The CDR3 loop spans 16 amino acids. In nucleotides, the CDR3 is TGCGCCAGCAGCCAGCGACAGGGAGACGGCCAAGAGACCCAGTACTTC. Amino acids: CASSQRQGDGQETQYF.

The V and J genes are TRBV5-6 and TRBJ2-5; tentatively, D is TRBD1 or TRBD2 (5 bases each). Germline assignment: CDR1 SGHDT and CDR2 YYEEEE. V was cut by 6 bases and J by 5 bases, with 20 bases left in between. The CDR3 extends over 15 amino acids. CDR3 amino acids: CASISTGHLAETQYF. The DNA of the CDR3 is TGTGCCAGCATAAGTACGGGGCACCTGGCGGAGACCCAGTACTTC.

Only a few counts were recorded for this clonotype. The V call is TRBV6-4, the J call TRBJ1-5; D is unresolved. The CDR3 runs 15 residues. Trimming left V 0 bases short and J 0 bases short, with 6 bases between. Germline CDR1 and CDR2: MRHNA and SNTAGT. For the CDR3, the DNA is TGTGCCAGCAGTGACTCAGGATATAGCAATCAGCCCCAGCATTTT. Translating gives CASSDSGYSNQPQHF.

J is TRBJ2-5 and V is TRBV27, with 7 bases that match TRBD2. Germline V gene data show CDR1 as MNHEY and CDR2 as SMNVEV (reference sequence). V trimming: 6 bases; J trimming: 9 bases; junction bases outside the gene matches: 10. This CDR3 has 13 amino acids. The CDR3 region has the DNA TGTGCCAGCAGGCCCGGGGATGGGAGGGCCCAGTACTTC. Translation gives CASRPGDGRAQYF.

The V call is TRBV5-4, the J call TRBJ2-7, with TRBD2 matching over 10 bases. The CDR3 covers 16 residues. Trimming at V came to 3 bases and at J to 6 bases, leaving 12 bases not matched to a gene. The V gene's germline CDR1 is SGHNT and CDR2 YYREEE (reference sequence). CDR3 nucleotides: TGTGCCAGCAGCTCGGGACTAGCGTTCGCAGTGACCGAGCAGTACTTC. It yields the protein CASSSGLAFAVTEQYF.

This rearrangement joins TRBV12-3 or TRBV12-4 to TRBJ2-7, with a tentative D call TRBD1 (5 bases). The germline V and J ends were trimmed by 1 base and 5 bases, with 18 bases remaining between them. The CDR3 totals 16 residues. The chain's CDR3 is CASSLGALRVGNEQYF. CDR3 bases: TGTGCCAGCAGTTTAGGAGCCCTCAGGGTGGGTAACGAGCAGTACTTC.

The chain carries TRBV11-3 and TRBJ2-2; 10 nucleotides agree with TRBD1. The length of the CDR3 is 15 residues. V gave up 7 bases and J gave up 3 bases; unmatched junction bases: 5. Germline V gene sequence: CDR1 SGHNT, CDR2 YENEEA. The CDR3 DNA reads TGTGCCAGCACGCCGGGACAGGGGTACACCGGGGAGCTGTTTTTT. This translates into CASTPGQGYTGELFF.

The CDR3 sequence: CASSLLAGVINEQFF. The CDR3 DNA sequence: TGTGCCAGCAGCTTACTAGCGGGGGTTATCAATGAGCAGTTCTTC. The rearrangement uses TRBV11-2 and TRBJ2-1; 10 bases are shared with TRBD2. This CDR3 region has 15 residues. V shed 2 bases and J 6 bases; nucleotides not matched to a gene: 4. The germline V gene encodes CDR1 SGHAT and CDR2 FQNNGV.

V and J are TRBV7-9 and TRBJ2-3, with D possibly matching TRBD2 (5 bases). The V end lost 3 bases, the J end lost 0 bases, and 16 bases lay between the germline ends. The CDR3 loop spans 17 amino acids. Germline V gives CDR1 SEHNR, CDR2 FQNEAQ (reference sequence). The CDR3 nucleotides read TGTGCCAGCAGCTTGGGCTATGGAGCGGTTAGCACAGATACGCAGTATTTT. It translates to CASSLGYGAVSTDTQYF.

The chain combines TRBV13 with TRBJ2-3; TRBD1 is a possible D gene (6 bases). Germline CDR1 is PRHDT and CDR2 is FYEKMQ (reference sequence). The CDR3 runs 16 residues. The V end was cut by 4 bases, the J end by 1 base, with 15 bases between. The CDR3 DNA reads TGTGCCAGCAGCTCGCCACAGGGCGAAGGCACAGATACGCAGTATTTT. Protein product: CASSSPQGEGTDTQYF.

J is TRBJ1-1 and V is TRBV4-2, with 9 bases lining up with TRBD1. J was trimmed by 3 bases and V by 5 bases; bases with no gene match: 7. This CDR3 comprises 15 residues. The germline V gene has CDR1 LGHNA and CDR2 YNFKEQ. The CDR3 region is CASSGRQGVYTEAFF. DNA for the CDR3: TGTGCCAGCAGCGGACGACAGGGGGTATACACTGAAGCTTTCTTT.

The sample holds a few counts of this clonotype. The CDR3 bases are TGCAGTGCTAGAGATCACTTCGACAATGAGCAGTTCTTC. It encodes CSARDHFDNEQFF. The chain employs TRBV20-1 and TRBJ2-1; D not certain. Germline assignment: CDR1 DFQATT and CDR2 SNEGSKA (reference sequence). The CDR3 runs 13 residues. The germline V and J ends were trimmed by 0 bases and 5 bases, with 8 bases remaining between them.

This clonotype was seen only a few times. The chain links TRBV12-3 or TRBV12-4 to TRBJ2-1; 7 bases map to TRBD2. There are 13 residues in the CDR3. Germline trimming cut 3 bases from V and 10 bases from J; bases unmatched to any gene: 6. The CDR3 DNA follows: TGTGCCAGCAGTTTGGGCGGGAGACGGGAGCAGTTCTTC. It codes for CASSLGGRREQFF.

About this clonotype itself: One junction end does not reproduce the germline sequence, and a read error may be involved. The chain links TRBV12-3 or TRBV12-4 to TRBJ2-7; 10 nucleotides align to TRBD2. This CDR3 is 12 amino acids long. CDR3 residues: CASSFRTSGANF. CDR3 nucleotides: TGTGCCAGCAGTTTTCGTACTAGCGGGGCTAATTTC.

The V and J genes are TRBV5-6 and TRBJ1-1, with D possibly TRBD1 on 5 matching bases. In germline, CDR1 is SGHDT, CDR2 YYEEEE. The germline V and J ends were trimmed by 2 bases and 0 bases, with 14 bases remaining between them. The CDR3 has 16 residues. DNA for the CDR3: TGTGCCAGCAGCTTTTCCCAGGGTTTCATGAACACTGAAGCTTTCTTT. Amino acids: CASSFSQGFMNTEAFF.

This clonotype has only a few counts. This chain uses TRBV7-9 with TRBJ2-1; 8 bases line up with TRBD2. Germline CDR1 SEHNR, CDR2 FQNEAQ (reference sequence). The CDR3 spans 16 residues. The ends lost 5 bases at V and 3 bases at J; junction bases unmatched: 9. The CDR3 sequence: CASSQAEAGDYNEQFF. The CDR3 DNA reads TGTGCCAGCAGCCAAGCAGAAGCGGGAGACTACAATGAGCAGTTCTTC.

This clonotype was observed a few times. The chain combines TRBV5-1 with TRBJ1-2; a possible D gene is TRBD1 (5 bases). Germline loops: CDR1 SGHRS, CDR2 YFSETQ. The CDR3 has 15 residues. V lost 4 bases and J 7 bases, leaving 20 bases between the germline ends. The CDR3 nucleotides read TGCGCCAGCAGCCCGGAGGGCAGGGCATCTCCTGGCTACACCTTC. The encoded protein is CASSPEGRASPGYTF.